This T cell receptor (beta chain) was recovered during a study of T cell responses to AZD1222 COVID-19 vaccine. Study conclusions and caveats: Spike-specific TCR breadth and depth grew following two AZD1222 doses. Just a handful of AZD1222 recipients tested seropositive at baseline.

This CDR3 contains 14 residues. The germline V gene has CDR1 SGHNT and CDR2 YYREEE (reference sequence). The V end was cut by 1 base, the J end by 9 bases, with 11 bases between. Profiled with immunoSEQ multiplex PCR; TCRdb holds only in-frame clones, not every one. The sample yields under 200,000 clones, about 95% seen once. Note on this clone: Its target is unknown.

This receptor was identified in an adult in good health. The rearrangement joins TRBV5-4 to TRBJ1-6, with D maybe TRBD1 (6 bases). Sequenced material: peripheral blood, taken on day 0 of AZD1222 vaccination. The CDR3 bases are TGTGCCAGCAGCTTGCAAGGGGGAATTTCACCCCTCCACTTT. Protein product: CASSLQGGISPLHF.